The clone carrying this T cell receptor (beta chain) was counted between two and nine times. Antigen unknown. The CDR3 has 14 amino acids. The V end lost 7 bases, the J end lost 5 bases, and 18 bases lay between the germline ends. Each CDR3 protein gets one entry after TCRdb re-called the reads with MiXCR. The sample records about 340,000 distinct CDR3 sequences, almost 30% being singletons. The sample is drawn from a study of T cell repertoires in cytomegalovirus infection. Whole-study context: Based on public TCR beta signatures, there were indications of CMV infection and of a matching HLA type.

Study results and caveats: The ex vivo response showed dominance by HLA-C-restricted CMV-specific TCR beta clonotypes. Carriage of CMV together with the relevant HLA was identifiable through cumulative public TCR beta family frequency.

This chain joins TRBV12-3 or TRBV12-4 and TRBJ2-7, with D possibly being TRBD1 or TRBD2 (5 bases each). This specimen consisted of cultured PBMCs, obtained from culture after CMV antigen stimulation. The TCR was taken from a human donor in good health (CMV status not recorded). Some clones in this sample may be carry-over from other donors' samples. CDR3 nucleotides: TGTGCCAGCAAGGTCGGCAGGGCCGGGAACGAGCAGTACTTC. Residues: CASKVGRAGNEQYF.